These 23 T cell receptor beta chains came from one sample sequenced in a study of Tregs in tolerant kidney transplant recipients. Sequencing was performed with immunoSEQ multiplex PCR; in TCRdb, only in-frame clones are kept and a portion is missing. The data hold hundreds of thousands of clones, with more than 65% observed a single time. The sequencing input was CD4+ T cells from blood. These receptor sequences come from a human donor in good health.

Worth noting for this clone: Other DNA sequences in the same sample also yield this CDR3. The chain uses TRBV10-3 and TRBJ2-3; D is unclear. Per germline, CDR1 ENHRY and CDR2 SYGVKD. V lost 2 bases and J 2 bases, leaving 11 bases between the germline ends. The CDR3 totals 15 residues. This chain's CDR3 is CAISEDGGHTDTQYF. CDR3 bases: TGTGCCATCAGTGAGGACGGTGGGCACACAGATACGCAGTATTTT.

V is TRBV18 and J is TRBJ1-1, with unresolved D. Germline V gene data show CDR1 as KGHSH and CDR2 as LQKENI. The length of the CDR3 is 15 residues. V lost 3 bases and J lost 1, with 12 bases in between. The CDR3 region is CASSPVGRANTEAFF. The CDR3 bases are TGTGCCAGCTCACCTGTTGGGCGGGCGAACACTGAAGCTTTCTTT.

The V and J genes are TRBV6-6 and TRBJ2-7, with 9 bases that match TRBD2. The CDR3 is 14 amino acids. The ends lost 5 bases at V and 3 bases at J; junction bases unmatched: 5. Per germline, CDR1 MNHNY and CDR2 SVGAGI (reference sequence). In nucleotides, the CDR3 is TGTGCCAGCAGTCGGGTTAGCGGGAGCTACGAGCAGTACTTC. Encoded protein: CASSRVSGSYEQYF.

V and J are TRBV27 and TRBJ1-2, with no clear D. Trimming took off 3 bases at V and 2 bases at J, with 7 bases between the two ends. The CDR3 has 13 amino acids. CDR1 MNHEY and CDR2 SMNVEV come from the germline V gene (reference sequence). The CDR3 coding sequence is TGTGCCAGCAGTTTTTCCAGAAACTATGGCTACACCTTC. Residues: CASSFSRNYGYTF.

This chain's CDR3 is CASSVAAGARGSEQFF. As DNA, the CDR3 is TGTGCCAGCAGCGTAGCAGCGGGGGCCAGGGGCTCCGAGCAGTTCTTC. V is TRBV9 and J is TRBJ2-1, with 8 positions matching TRBD2. V lost 0 bases and J lost 10; bases outside the gene matches: 12. Germline lookup yields CDR1 SGDLS and CDR2 YYNGEE. The CDR3 is made up of 16 amino acids.

The chain recombines TRBV19 with TRBJ1-5; 7 nucleotides align to TRBD1. Germline CDR1 LNHDA, CDR2 SQIVND (reference sequence). The CDR3 is 15 amino acids. J was trimmed by 7 bases and V by 5 bases; bases with no gene match: 11. The CDR3 DNA reads as TGTGCCAGTAGTGAACGAAGTGACAGGGCCCAGCCCCAGCATTTT. Translating it yields CASSERSDRAQPQHF.

The V gene is TRBV2, the J gene TRBJ2-2; D perhaps matches TRBD1 (5 bases). Trimming removed 6 bases from V and 7 bases from J, with 9 bases in between. The CDR3 totals 12 residues. Looked up from germline, CDR1 is SNHLY and CDR2 is FYNNEI. CDR3 nucleotides: TGTGCCAGCAGCAGGGAAATCGGGGAGCTGTTTTTT. Translating gives CASSREIGELFF.

The chain recombines TRBV4-2 with TRBJ1-2, with 9 nucleotides matching TRBD1. CDR3 size: 15 residues. Germline V gene sequence: CDR1 LGHNA, CDR2 YNFKEQ. V lost 0 bases to trimming and J lost 8 bases; unmatched junction nucleotides: 7. CDR3 residues: CASSQEGTGFEGYTF. The CDR3 nucleotides read TGTGCCAGCAGCCAAGAAGGGACAGGGTTCGAAGGCTACACCTTC.

The chain uses TRBV2 and TRBJ2-1; tentative D call: TRBD1 (8 bases). Trimming took 7 bases from V and 1 from J, leaving 14 bases between them. CDR1 and CDR2 from the germline V gene are SNHLY and FYNNEI. This CDR3 spans 15 amino acids. CDR3 sequence reads: CASKDRGGSYNEQFF. The CDR3 DNA follows: TGTGCCAGCAAAGACAGGGGAGGGTCCTACAATGAGCAGTTCTTC.

The gene calls are TRBV5-1 and TRBJ2-3; the match to TRBD1 covers 8 bases. CDR1 SGHRS and CDR2 YFSETQ come from the germline V gene. V lost 1 base to trimming and J lost 4 bases; unmatched junction nucleotides: 5. The CDR3 totals 15 residues. In nucleotides, the CDR3 is TGCGCCAGCAGCTTGCGGACAGGGACTGCAGATACGCAGTATTTT. Translation gives CASSLRTGTADTQYF.

The chain is built from TRBV10-3 and TRBJ2-3; TRBD1 might be the D (7 bases). Trimming pared 6 bases from V and 2 bases from J, leaving 12 bases between. The V gene's germline CDR1 is ENHRY and CDR2 SYGVKD. The CDR3 sequence is 14 residues long. For the CDR3, the DNA is TGTGCCATCAGGGAGGGACAGAACACAGATACGCAGTATTTT. It encodes CAIREGQNTDTQYF.

The chain has TRBV7-2 and TRBJ1-1, with D unclear. From germline, CDR1 is SGHTA and CDR2 FQGNSA. The CDR3 sequence is 15 residues long. V was cut by 1 base and J by 1 base, with 10 bases left in between. CDR3 in DNA: TGTGCCAGCAGCTTAGGAAAGAGGGAGAACACTGAAGCTTTCTTT. It specifies CASSLGKRENTEAFF. Combining the CDR3 with reference TRBV7-2 and TRBJ1-1 gives the whole variable domain GAGVSQSPSNKVTEKGKDVELRCDPISGHTALYWYRQSLGQGLEFLIYFQGNSAPDKSGLPSDRFSAERTGGSVSTLTIQRTQQEDSAVYLCASSLGKRENTEAFFGQGTRLTVV.

The sample holds one count of this clone. This sequence joins TRBV27 and TRBJ2-3; D unresolved. With 6 bases removed from V and 6 bases from J, the gap between germline ends came to 7 bases. CDR1 is MNHEY and CDR2 is SMNVEV in the germline V gene (reference sequence). CDR3 length: 11 amino acids. The CDR3 DNA is TGTGCCAGCAGCCCTAGGGATACGCAGTATTTT. It encodes CASSPRDTQYF.

The chain uses TRBV5-6 and TRBJ2-4, with D hard to call. The CDR3 length is 15 residues. V dropped 6 bases and J dropped 3 bases, with 16 bases sitting between them. Looked up from germline, CDR1 is SGHDT and CDR2 is YYEEEE. CDR3 nucleotides: TGTGCCAGCACTACTATAAACAGAAACAAAAACATTCAGTACTTC. Translating gives CASTTINRNKNIQYF.

The V gene is TRBV4-1, the J gene TRBJ2-3; D uncertain. Germline CDR1 is MGHRA and CDR2 is YSYEKL. Trimming pared 0 bases from V and 6 bases from J, leaving 19 bases between. The CDR3 totals 17 residues. The CDR3 DNA follows: TGCGCCAGCAGCCAAGAAAGGACGTGGGAAATCGTGGATACGCAGTATTTT. It codes for CASSQERTWEIVDTQYF.

The V call is TRBV11-2, the J call TRBJ1-1, with D maybe TRBD1 (5 bases). The length of the CDR3 is 14 residues. Germline V gene sequence: CDR1 SGHAT, CDR2 FQNNGV. V shed 1 base and J shed 0 bases, with 6 bases lying between them. The CDR3 DNA follows: TGTGCCAGCAGCTTAGGGGGGGTGAACACTGAAGCTTTCTTT. Its protein product is CASSLGGVNTEAFF.

The table lists this clone with a count of one. This chain links TRBV6-5 with TRBJ2-1; the D gene is possibly TRBD2 (5 bases). Germline V gene lookup returns CDR1 MNHEY and CDR2 SVGAGI. V was shortened by 8 bases and J by 0 bases, with 5 bases between the two germline ends. CDR3 length equals 12 residues. CDR3 sequence reads: CASGSSYNEQFF. CDR3 coding DNA: TGTGCCAGCGGGAGCTCCTACAATGAGCAGTTCTTC.

The chain joins TRBV6-5 to TRBJ2-7, with D unresolved. The CDR3 runs to 12 residues. Germline CDR1 reads MNHEY; CDR2 reads SVGAGI. Trimming cost V 8 bases and J 3 bases, with 11 bases left between them. The CDR3 region is CASGWKNYEQYF. The CDR3 DNA reads as TGTGCCAGCGGGTGGAAGAACTACGAGCAGTACTTC.

The chain links TRBV7-8 to TRBJ1-5, with D maybe TRBD1 (5 bases). Germline CDR1 SGHVS, CDR2 FQNEAQ. The CDR3 length is 17 residues. V was clipped by 1 base and J by 4 bases, with 17 bases between them. DNA for the CDR3: TGTGCCAGCAGCTTAGGGGCCGGTGGCAGGGAGAATCAGCCCCAGCATTTT. Its protein product is CASSLGAGGRENQPQHF. Looking up the rest from reference TRBV7-8 and TRBJ1-5 gives the full variable domain: GAGVSQSPRYKVAKRGQDVALRCDPISGHVSLFWYQQALGQGPEFLTYFQNEAQLDKSGLPSDRFFAERPEGSVSTLKIQRTQQEDSAVYLCASSLGAGGRENQPQHFGDGTRLSIL.

The CDR3 reads CASSEGTGNDYEQYF. The DNA for the CDR3 is TGCGCCAGCAGTGAAGGGACAGGGAACGACTACGAGCAGTACTTC. The chain joins TRBV10-1 to TRBJ2-5; 9 bases agree with TRBD1. The last part of the DNA fits TRBJ2-7 better; the J call may be wrong. CDR3 length: 15 amino acids. The V gene's germline CDR1 is WNHNN and CDR2 SYGVQD (reference sequence).

The chain uses TRBV5-4 and TRBJ1-1; D is uncertain. The length of the CDR3 is 16 residues. From germline, CDR1 is SGHNT and CDR2 YYREEE (reference sequence). Trimming stripped 0 bases from V and 3 bases from J, with 15 bases between. CDR3 in DNA: TGTGCCAGCAGCTTGGTTGGACGGCATTCGGACACTGAAGCTTTCTTT. Its protein product is CASSLVGRHSDTEAFF.

The chain joins TRBV7-9 to TRBJ2-7, with 11 nucleotides matching TRBD1. The CDR3 runs 14 residues. Trimming removed 4 bases from V and 4 bases from J; junction bases left unmatched: 3. The V gene's germline CDR1 is SEHNR and CDR2 FQNEAQ (reference sequence). CDR3 residues: CASSWGQGEYEQYF. The CDR3 DNA sequence: TGTGCCAGCAGCTGGGGACAGGGGGAGTACGAGCAGTACTTC.

The V call is TRBV7-8, the J call TRBJ2-1, with D perhaps matching TRBD1 (6 bases). Trimming removed 2 bases at V and 0 bases at J, with 8 bases between. Germline V CDR1 and CDR2: SGHVS, FQNEAQ. The CDR3 has 15 amino acids. CDR3 nucleotide sequence: TGTGCCAGCAGCTTAAGGGGGAGCTCCTACAATGAGCAGTTCTTC. It translates to CASSLRGSSYNEQFF.